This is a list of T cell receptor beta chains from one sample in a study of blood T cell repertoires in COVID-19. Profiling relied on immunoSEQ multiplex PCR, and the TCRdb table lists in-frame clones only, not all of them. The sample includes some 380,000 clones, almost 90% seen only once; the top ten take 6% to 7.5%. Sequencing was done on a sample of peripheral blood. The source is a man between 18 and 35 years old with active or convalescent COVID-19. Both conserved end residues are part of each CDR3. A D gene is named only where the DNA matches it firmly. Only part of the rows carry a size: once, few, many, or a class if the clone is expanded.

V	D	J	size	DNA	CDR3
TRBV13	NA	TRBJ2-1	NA	TGTGCCAGCAGCTTAGTCGGAAGCGTCAATGAGCAGTTCTTC	CASSLVGSVNEQFF
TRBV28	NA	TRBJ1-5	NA	TGTGCCAGCAGTCCCACGGTCCGGGGTAATCAGCCCCAGCATTTT	CASSPTVRGNQPQHF
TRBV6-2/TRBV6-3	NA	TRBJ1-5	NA	TGTGCCAGCAGTTACCCCCACCCTCGACAGGATAGCAATCAGCCCCAGCATTTT	CASSYPHPRQDSNQPQHF
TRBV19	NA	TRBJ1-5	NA	TGTGCCAGTAATGACAGGAGCAATCAGCCCCAGCATTTT	CASNDRSNQPQHF
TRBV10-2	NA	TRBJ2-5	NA	TGCGCCAGCAGACCGGGCCCCACAGCGGGGACCCAGTACTTC	CASRPGPTAGTQYF
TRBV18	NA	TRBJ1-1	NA	TGTGCCAGCTCACCCCGTTCTACTGAAGCTTTCTTT	CASSPRSTEAFF
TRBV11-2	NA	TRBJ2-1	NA	TGTGCCAGCAGCTTAGGTATAGCCAAGCAAATATACAATGAGCAGTTCTTC	CASSLGIAKQIYNEQFF
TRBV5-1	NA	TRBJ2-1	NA	TGCGCCAGTAGCGAGGGATCAGGCTACAATGAGCAGTTCTTC	CASSEGSGYNEQFF
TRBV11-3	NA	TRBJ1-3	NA	TGTGCCAGCAGCTCCATGGGGGGCTCTGGAAACACCATATATTTT	CASSSMGGSGNTIYF
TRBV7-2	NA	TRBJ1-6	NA	TGTGCCAGCAGCTTGAAGACGACAGGCTTTAGTTCACCCCTCCACTTT	CASSLKTTGFSSPLHF
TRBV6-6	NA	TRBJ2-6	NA	TGTGCCAGCAGTTCCGCGTCGGGGGTTGGGGCCAACGTGCTGACTTTC	CASSSASGVGANVLTF
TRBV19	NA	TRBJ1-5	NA	TGTGCCACTAAAGGGGGCAATCAGCCCCAGCATTTT	CATKGGNQPQHF
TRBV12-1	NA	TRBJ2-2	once	TGTGCCAGCAGCTTGAGGCGAGATGACAGGGCTACCGGGGAGCTGTTTTTT	CASSLRRDDRATGELFF
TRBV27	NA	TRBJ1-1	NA	TGTGCCAGCAGTTTATGGGGGGGGGATTCGGAAGCTTTCTTT	CASSLWGGDSEAFF
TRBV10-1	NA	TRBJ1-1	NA	TGCGCCACCAGTCTTAGCAGGGGAAACACTGAAGCTTTCTTT	CATSLSRGNTEAFF
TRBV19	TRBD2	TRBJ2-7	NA	TGTGCCAGTAGTACTGGACTAGTCGAGCAGTACTTC	CASSTGLVEQYF
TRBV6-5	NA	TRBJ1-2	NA	TGTGCCAGCCTAGCGGGCTTGGCGTATGGCTACACCTTC	CASLAGLAYGYTF
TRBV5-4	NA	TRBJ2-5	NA	TGTGCCAGCAGCTCTCAGGGAGAGACCCAGTACTTC	CASSSQGETQYF
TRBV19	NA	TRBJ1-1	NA	TGTGCCAGTAGTATAGGATTGTGGGGGGACGGGAACACTGAAGCTTTCTTT	CASSIGLWGDGNTEAFF
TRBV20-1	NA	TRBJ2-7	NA	TGCAGTGCCGTCAGGGTTGTCGAGCAGTACTTC	CSAVRVVEQYF
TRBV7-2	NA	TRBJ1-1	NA	TGTGCCAGCAGCTTAACTGGTCAGGGTACTGAAGCTTTCTTT	CASSLTGQGTEAFF
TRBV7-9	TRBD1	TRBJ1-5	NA	TGTGCCAGCAGCATCGGGACAGGGGCGAGTCAGCCCCAGCATTTT	CASSIGTGASQPQHF
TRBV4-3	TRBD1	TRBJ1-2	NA	TGCGCCAGCAGCCAAGAGACCGCCGGACAGGCCGACTATGGCTACACCTTC	CASSQETAGQADYGYTF
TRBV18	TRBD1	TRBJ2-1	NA	TGTGCCAGCTCAGACAGGGAAGGGCAGTTCTTC	CASSDREGQFF
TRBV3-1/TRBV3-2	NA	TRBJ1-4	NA	TGTGCCAGCAGCCAAGATGGCAGAGCGTCGTTGTTTTTT	CASSQDGRASLFF
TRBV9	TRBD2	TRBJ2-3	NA	TGTGCCAGCAGCACCGGGACTAGCGGAACAGATACGCAGTATTTT	CASSTGTSGTDTQYF
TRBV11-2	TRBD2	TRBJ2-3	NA	TGTGCCAGCAGCTTATCGTCGGGGGGAGGGAGCACAGATACGCAGTATTTT	CASSLSSGGGSTDTQYF
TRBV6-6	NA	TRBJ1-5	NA	TGTGCCAGCAGGGCGGGGGACCACAATCAGCCCCAGCATTTT	CASRAGDHNQPQHF
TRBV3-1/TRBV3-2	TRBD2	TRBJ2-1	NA	TGTGCCAGCAGCGTGGGGCGGGGGGCCTACAATGAGCAGTTCTTC	CASSVGRGAYNEQFF
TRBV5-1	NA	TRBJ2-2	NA	TGCGCCAGCACCCTTGGGGAGTTGAACACCGGGGAGCTGTTTTTT	CASTLGELNTGELFF
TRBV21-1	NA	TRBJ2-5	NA	TGTGCCAGCAGCACAACGACTGCGGCGACCGGCCAAGAGACCCAGTACTTC	CASSTTTAATGQETQYF
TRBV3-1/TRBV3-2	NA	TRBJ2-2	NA	TGTGCCAGCAGCCAAGCTGTGTTTTTT	CASSQAVFF
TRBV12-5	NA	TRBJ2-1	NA	TGTGCTAGTGGTTTGGAACAGGGGAGGTACAATGAGCAGTTCTTC	CASGLEQGRYNEQFF
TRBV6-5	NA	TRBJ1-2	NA	TGTGCCAGCAGTTTTCGCGACAGCTTTAACTATGGCTACACCTTC	CASSFRDSFNYGYTF
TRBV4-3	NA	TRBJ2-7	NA	TGCGCCAGCAGCCCAGGGGGAGGCTACGAGCAGTACTTC	CASSPGGGYEQYF
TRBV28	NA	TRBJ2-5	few	TGTGCCAGCAGTTCCCCGGGGTCAGAGACCCAGTACTTC	CASSSPGSETQYF
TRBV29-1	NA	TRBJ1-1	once	TGCAGCGTTAATCGATGGGAGTCTGAAGCTTTCTTT	CSVNRWESEAFF
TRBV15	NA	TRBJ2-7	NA	TGTGCCACCAGCAGAGGCCCTGGGGGGACGAATAAGTTCTACGAGCAGTACTTC	CATSRGPGGTNKFYEQYF
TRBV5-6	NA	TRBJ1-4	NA	TGTGCCAGCAGTCCTCGCGGGCTTGCAACTAATGAAAAACTGTTTTTT	CASSPRGLATNEKLFF
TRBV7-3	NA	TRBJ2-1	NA	TGTGCCAGCAGCTTATTGGGCGGGGCGGGCAATGAGCAGTTCTTC	CASSLLGGAGNEQFF
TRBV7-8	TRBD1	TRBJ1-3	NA	TGTGCCAGCAGCCCGAGGACAGGGGGCTTTGGAAACACCATATATTTT	CASSPRTGGFGNTIYF
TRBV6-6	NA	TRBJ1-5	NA	TGTGCCAGCAGTCTCCGACAGGCCAATCAGCCCCAGCATTTT	CASSLRQANQPQHF
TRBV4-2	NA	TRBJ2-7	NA	TGTGCCAGCAGCCAAGATTGGGGACTCGACTCCTACGAGCAGTACTTC	CASSQDWGLDSYEQYF
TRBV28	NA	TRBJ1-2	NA	TGTGCCATGCAGGGGTCCGGCTATGGCTACACCTTC	CAMQGSGYGYTF
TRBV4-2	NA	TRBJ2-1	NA	TGTGCCAGCAGCCTTCAGTCCTCCTACAATGAGCAGTTCTTC	CASSLQSSYNEQFF
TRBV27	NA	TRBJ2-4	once	TGTGCCAGCAGTTTAGCGTCCAAAAACATTCAGTACTTC	CASSLASKNIQYF
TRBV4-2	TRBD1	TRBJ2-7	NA	TGTGCCAGCAGCCAACCAGACAGGGGGTTTGAGCAGTACTTC	CASSQPDRGFEQYF
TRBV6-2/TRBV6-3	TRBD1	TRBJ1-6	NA	TGTGCCAGCAGTTACTCGTCCGGACAGGGAAGCTCCTATAATTCACCCCTCCACTTT	CASSYSSGQGSSYNSPLHF
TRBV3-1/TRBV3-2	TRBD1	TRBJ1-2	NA	TGTGCCAGCAGCCAGAGGGACAGGGGTACCGATGGCTACACCTTC	CASSQRDRGTDGYTF
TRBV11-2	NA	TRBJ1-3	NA	TGTGCCAGCAGCCGGGGGAGTAAGGCCTCTGGAAACACCATATATTTT	CASSRGSKASGNTIYF
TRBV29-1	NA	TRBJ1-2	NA	TGCAGCGTTGAATTTCAGGGTGGTGGTAACTATGGCTACACCTTC	CSVEFQGGGNYGYTF
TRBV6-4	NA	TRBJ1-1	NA	TGTGCCAGCATGTACAGAAACACTGAAGCTTTCTTT	CASMYRNTEAFF
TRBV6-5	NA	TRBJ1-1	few	TGTGCCAGCAGTTACAGGGGGAACACTGAAGCTTTCTTT	CASSYRGNTEAFF
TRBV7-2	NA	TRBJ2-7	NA	TGTGCCAGCAGCCATACAGGGCTAGATCCCTACGAGCAGTACTTC	CASSHTGLDPYEQYF
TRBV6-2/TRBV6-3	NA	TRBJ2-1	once	TGTGCCAGCAGTCAGGGCACAGGAGAATACAATGAGCAGTTCTTC	CASSQGTGEYNEQFF
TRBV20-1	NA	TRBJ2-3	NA	TGCAGTGCTAGTTCTGGCGATACGCAGTATTTT	CSASSGDTQYF